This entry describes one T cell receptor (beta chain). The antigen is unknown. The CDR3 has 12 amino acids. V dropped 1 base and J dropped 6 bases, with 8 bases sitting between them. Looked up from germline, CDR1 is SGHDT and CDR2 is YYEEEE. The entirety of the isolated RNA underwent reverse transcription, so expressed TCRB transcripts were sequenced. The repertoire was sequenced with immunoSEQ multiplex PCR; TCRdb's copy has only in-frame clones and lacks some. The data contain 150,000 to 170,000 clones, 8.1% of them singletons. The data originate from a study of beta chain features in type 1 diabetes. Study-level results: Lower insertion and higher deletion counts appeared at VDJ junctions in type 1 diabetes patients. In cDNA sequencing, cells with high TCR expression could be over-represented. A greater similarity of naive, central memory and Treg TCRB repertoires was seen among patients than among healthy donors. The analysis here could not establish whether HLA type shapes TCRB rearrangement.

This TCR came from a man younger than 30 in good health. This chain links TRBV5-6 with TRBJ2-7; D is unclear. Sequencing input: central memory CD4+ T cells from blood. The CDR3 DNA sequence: TGTGCCAGCAGCTTGCAAGCCCTCGAGCAGTACTTC. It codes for CASSLQALEQYF.